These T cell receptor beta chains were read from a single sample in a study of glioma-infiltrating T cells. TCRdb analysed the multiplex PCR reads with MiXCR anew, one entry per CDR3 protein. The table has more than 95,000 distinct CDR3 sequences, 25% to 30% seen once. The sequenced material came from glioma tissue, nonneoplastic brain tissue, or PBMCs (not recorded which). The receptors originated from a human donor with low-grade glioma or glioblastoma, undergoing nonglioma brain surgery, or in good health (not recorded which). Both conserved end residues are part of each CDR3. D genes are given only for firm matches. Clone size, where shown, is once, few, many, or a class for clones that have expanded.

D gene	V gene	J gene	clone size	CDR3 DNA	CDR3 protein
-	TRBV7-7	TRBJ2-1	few	TGTGCTAGCAGCTTAACTTCAGGGGTAGATGAGCAGTTCTTC	CASSLTSGVDEQFF
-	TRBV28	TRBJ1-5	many	TGTGCCAGCAGTGACAGGAATATTCAGCCCCAGCATTTT	CASSDRNIQPQHF
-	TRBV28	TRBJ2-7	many	TGTGCCAGCAGTACCCAGGGGTTTGGCTACGAGCAGTACTTC	CASSTQGFGYEQYF
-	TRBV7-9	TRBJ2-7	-	TGTGCCAGCAGCTTTGATCAGGTAGCCTACGAGCAGTACTTC	CASSFDQVAYEQYF
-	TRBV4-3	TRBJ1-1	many	TGCGCCAGCAGCCAAGATCGGTGGGCTTACACTGAAGCTTTCTTT	CASSQDRWAYTEAFF
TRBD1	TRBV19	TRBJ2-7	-	TGTGCCAGTAGTCCCCCGACAGGGCCGAGCTCCTACGAGCAGTACTTC	CASSPPTGPSSYEQYF
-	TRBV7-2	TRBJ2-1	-	TGTGCCAGCAGCTTAGCCGAGGGGTTAGCATATGAGCAGTTCTTC	CASSLAEGLAYEQFF
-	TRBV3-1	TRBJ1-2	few	TGTGCCAGCAGCCTTGGGGGGCATGGCTACACCTTC	CASSLGGHGYTF
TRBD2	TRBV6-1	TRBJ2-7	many	TGTGCCAGCAGTACACCTGGGACTACCGGCAACTACGAGCAGTACTTC	CASSTPGTTGNYEQYF
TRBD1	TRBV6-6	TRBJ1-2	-	TGTGCCAGCAGTTATACAGGGGACTATGGCTACACCTTC	CASSYTGDYGYTF